The source of this T cell receptor (beta chain) is a study of T-cell memory formation after mild COVID-19 (dated by TCRdb to the early 2020s). Regarding the research as a whole: TCR sequence clusters from the two donors were found to be largely donor specific. The cohort comprised two young, previously healthy adult volunteers, one female and one male. In a couple of donors, T-cell clones that expanded and contracted after mild COVID-19 were tracked by sequencing TCRalpha and TCRbeta repertoires over time.

As for this clonotype: Its antigen specificity is not known. Base quality data are lacking; no much larger clone is found one base away.

Ficoll-Paque density gradient centrifugation was used to isolate PBMCs. The cysteine opens and the phenylalanine closes a CDR3 of 16 amino acids. Solely the CDR3 DNA is kept, with 48 bases framed from the first base. Per the germline V gene, LGHNA is the CDR1 and YSLEER is the CDR2. V is clipped by 1 base and J by 0 bases, and the sequence between their germline boundaries is 13 bases long. What the work shows at the level of the full study, not this receptor alone: Whether the second-wave clones peaking on day 37 were SARS-CoV-2 specific was not confirmed. The study covered only two mild cases, and larger cohorts including severe cases with pre-infection samples were considered necessary. The detection of some responding clones in pre-infection memory suggests that pre-existing cross-reactive memory T cells joined the SARS-CoV-2 response. Contracting CD4+ clones turned up mainly in the CM and EM memory subsets, whereas EMRA was where CD8+ clones were enriched. From day 15 to 85, contracting clones showed balanced CD4/CD8 phenotypes, whereas a second wave of clones that expanded from day 15 to 37 leaned towards CD4+.

The reads were generated on an Illumina NovaSeq 6000. Using 5'RACE with constant-segment primers, TCRalpha and TCRbeta cDNA libraries were constructed, with sample barcodes and unique molecular identifiers added in the process. RNA was extracted from every sample with Trizol reagent. The libraries were amplified in two PCR steps, and the second step added a second sample barcode and Illumina TruSeq adapters. The libraries were sequenced on an Illumina NovaSeq using 2 x 150 bp paired-end reads. Per the authors' processing: Demultiplexing of reads and collapsing into UMI-guided consensus sequences were performed with migec v1.2.7. With mixcr v2.1.11, UMI consensuses were aligned to TRA and TRB V and J templates and assembled into clonotypes. Expanded or contracted clonotypes were those called significant by both edgeR and NoisET, with noise models trained on biological replicates. For edgeR calls, the cutoffs were a false discovery rate-adjusted p below 0.01 and a log2 fold-change threshold of 1. As an exploratory analysis of dynamics, max-normalized trajectories of the 1000 most abundant clonotypes were examined by PCA with hierarchical clustering. Each responding clone was given a CD4 or CD8 phenotype based on the CD4+ and CD8+ repertoires, which had been sequenced separately. In-frame beta chains were kept once TCRdb had trimmed the public reads at Q25 with fastp and called clones with MiXCR. A single entry per CDR3 protein holds the most common genes and DNA from its merged rows. The V and J calls, along with clone size, are taken from TCRdb and not from the paper's own processing. This sample comprises 350,000 or so distinct CDR3 sequences, around 20% of them detected only once. The ten largest clonotypes hold roughly a fifth of the sample.

The source material was PBMCs or a T cell subset sorted from them (not recorded which). The receptor's source is a man aged 18 to 29 who had mild COVID-19 (a few samples of this study predate the infection). The sample titles of this study are shuffled in the database, so cell type and time point are left out; the donor was told from shared clones. Recombination connected TRBV4-3 to TRBJ2-7; confidence is insufficient to name the D gene. The sequence in DNA is TGCGCCAGCAGCCAAGTAGACGGGCAGAGCTCCTACGAGCAGTACTTC. This encodes CASSQVDGQSSYEQYF.